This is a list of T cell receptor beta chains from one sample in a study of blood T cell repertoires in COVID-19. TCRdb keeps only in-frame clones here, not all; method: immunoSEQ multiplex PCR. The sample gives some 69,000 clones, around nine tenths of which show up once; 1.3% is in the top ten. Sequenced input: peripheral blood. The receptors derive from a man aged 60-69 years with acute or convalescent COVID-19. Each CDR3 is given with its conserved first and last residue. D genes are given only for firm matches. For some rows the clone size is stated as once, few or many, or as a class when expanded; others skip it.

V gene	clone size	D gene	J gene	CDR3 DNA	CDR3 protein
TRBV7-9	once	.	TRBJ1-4	TGTGCCAGCAGTTTGCGGGGGGCGCGGATAAATGAAAAACTGTTTTTT	CASSLRGARINEKLFF
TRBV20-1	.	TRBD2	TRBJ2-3	TGCAGTGCTAGTCTGGCGGGGGGGCTGACAGATACGCAGTATTTT	CSASLAGGLTDTQYF
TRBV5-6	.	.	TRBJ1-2	TGTGCCAGCAGTCTCCTTCAGCGGCCCTATGGCTACACCTTC	CASSLLQRPYGYTF
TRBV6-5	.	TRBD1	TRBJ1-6	TGTGCCAGCAGCTTAGGGGGCGACAATTCACCCCTCCACTTT	CASSLGGDNSPLHF
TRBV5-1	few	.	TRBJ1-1	TGCGCCAGCAGCCCCCGGGGAGCAGCGATGTTGAACACTGAAGCTTTCTTT	CASSPRGAAMLNTEAFF
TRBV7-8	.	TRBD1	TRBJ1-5	TGTGCCAGCAGCTCCCGAGGGAGGACAGGGGACCAGCCCCAGCATTTT	CASSSRGRTGDQPQHF
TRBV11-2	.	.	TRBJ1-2	TGTGCCAGCAGCTTAGGCGGATTCTATGGCTACACCTTC	CASSLGGFYGYTF
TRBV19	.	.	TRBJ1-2	TGTGCCAGTAGTATTTGGGCAGGAAACTATGGCTACACCTTC	CASSIWAGNYGYTF
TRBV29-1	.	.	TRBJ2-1	TGCAGCGTTCGAGGACAGTCGTACAATGAGCAGTTCTTC	CSVRGQSYNEQFF
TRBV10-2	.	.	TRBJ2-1	TGCGCCAGTTCCGGGGGGCCCAGTTCTAATGAGCAGTTCTTC	CASSGGPSSNEQFF
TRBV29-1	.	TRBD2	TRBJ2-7	TGCAGCGGGACGGGGGGGACGGGTTACGAGCAGTACTTC	CSGTGGTGYEQYF
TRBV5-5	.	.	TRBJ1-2	TGTGCCAGCAGCCCAGGGGTTAGTGTAGTAGGCTATGGCTACACCTTC	CASSPGVSVVGYGYTF
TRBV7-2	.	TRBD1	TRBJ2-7	TGTGCCAGCAGCTACCAGACAGGGACAACCTACGAGCAGTACTTC	CASSYQTGTTYEQYF
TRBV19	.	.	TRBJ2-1	TGTGCCAGTAGTACGACAGCTACGGATGAGCAGTTCTTC	CASSTTATDEQFF
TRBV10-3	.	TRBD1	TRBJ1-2	TGTGCCATCAGTGAGTCGACACAGGGGGCGGGCGGCTACACCTTC	CAISESTQGAGGYTF
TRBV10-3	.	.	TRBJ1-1	TGTGCCATCAGACCATCGGGGGGGAACACTGAAGCTTTCTTT	CAIRPSGGNTEAFF
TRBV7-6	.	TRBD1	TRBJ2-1	TGTGCCAGCAGCTTAGGAGGGGGCAGGGGGCTACGGAGCAATGAGCAGTTCTTC	CASSLGGGRGLRSNEQFF
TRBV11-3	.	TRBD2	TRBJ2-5	TGTGCCAGCAGCTTAGCGAGCGGGGGTGGAGAGACCCAGTACTTC	CASSLASGGGETQYF
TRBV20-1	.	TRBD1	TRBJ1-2	TGCAGTGCCCCAACAGGGGCGGGCTACACCTTC	CSAPTGAGYTF
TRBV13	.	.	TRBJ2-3	TGTGCCAGCAGCCCCGGGGCAGATACGCAGTATTTT	CASSPGADTQYF
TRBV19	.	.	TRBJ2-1	TGTGCCAGTAGTACCATCCAAGAACTAAGCGGCCGGCAGTTCTTC	CASSTIQELSGRQFF
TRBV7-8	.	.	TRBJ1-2	TGTGCCAGCAGCTTCCAGGGCGGGGTTTATGGCTACACCTTC	CASSFQGGVYGYTF
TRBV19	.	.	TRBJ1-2	TGTGCCAGTAGTATCTCCATTGGCGGCTACACCTTC	CASSISIGGYTF
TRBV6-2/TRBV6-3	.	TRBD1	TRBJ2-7	TGTGCCAGCAGCCCTAACAGGGGAGAAGGTAGCTACGAGCAGTACTTC	CASSPNRGEGSYEQYF
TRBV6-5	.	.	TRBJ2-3	TGTGCCAGCAGTTACCTTACTAGTAACGCAGATACGCAGTATTTT	CASSYLTSNADTQYF
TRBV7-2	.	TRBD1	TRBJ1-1	TGTGCCAGCAGTCCGGACAGGGTCACTGAAGCTTTCTTT	CASSPDRVTEAFF
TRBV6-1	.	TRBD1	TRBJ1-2	TGTGCCAGCAGTGAAGGGACAGGGAGTTATGGCTACACCTTC	CASSEGTGSYGYTF
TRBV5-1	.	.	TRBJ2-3	TGCGCCAGCAGCCCTCCCACAGATACGCAGTATTTT	CASSPPTDTQYF
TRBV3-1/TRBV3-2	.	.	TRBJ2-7	TGTGCCAGCAGCCAAGGCGCTCCCAGGGCTTACGAGCAGTACTTC	CASSQGAPRAYEQYF
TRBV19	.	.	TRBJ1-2	TGTGCCAGTAGTAGGCAGTCTAACTATGGCTACACCTTC	CASSRQSNYGYTF
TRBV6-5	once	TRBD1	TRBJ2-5	TGTGCCAGCAGTTACCGTATGACAGGGGTTCAGACCCAGTACTTC	CASSYRMTGVQTQYF
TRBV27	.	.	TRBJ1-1	TGTGCCAGCGGGCGGGGTGCTGGCACTGAAGCTTTCTTT	CASGRGAGTEAFF
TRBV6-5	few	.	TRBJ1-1	TGTGCCAGCAGTTCCCTGAGGGCAGCTTTCTTT	CASSSLRAAFF
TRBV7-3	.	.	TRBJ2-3	TGTGCCAGCAGCACGGGGACAACAAGCACAGATACGCAGTATTTT	CASSTGTTSTDTQYF
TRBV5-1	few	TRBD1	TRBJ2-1	TGCGCCGGCAGTCCGGGACAGGGCTTCGGTGGGCAGTTCTTC	CAGSPGQGFGGQFF
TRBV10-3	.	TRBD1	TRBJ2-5	TGTGCCACCGGGGACGTGGGACAGCTCCAAGAGACCCAGTACTTC	CATGDVGQLQETQYF
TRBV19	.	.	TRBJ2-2	TGTGCCACTACCTCCCCGGGGGGCGCAAACACCGGGGAGCTGTTTTTT	CATTSPGGANTGELFF
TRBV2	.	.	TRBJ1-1	TGTGCCAGCAGTGAGTCTCCACAAAATGAAGCTTTCTTT	CASSESPQNEAFF
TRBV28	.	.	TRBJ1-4	TGTGCCAGCAGTTCTCCGTCCCCCCGGGGTGTAGATGAAAAACTGTTTTTT	CASSSPSPRGVDEKLFF
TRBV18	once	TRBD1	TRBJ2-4	TGTGCCAGCTCACCACAGGGGGCGCTAGCCAAAAACATTCAGTACTTC	CASSPQGALAKNIQYF
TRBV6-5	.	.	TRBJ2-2	TGTGCCAGCGGAAAGGACTTCCGGAACACCGGGGAGCTGTTTTTT	CASGKDFRNTGELFF
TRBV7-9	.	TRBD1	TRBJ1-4	TGTGCCAGCAGCCTCCGACAGGGGGTCACCGAAGATGATGAAAAACTGTTTTTT	CASSLRQGVTEDDEKLFF